A single sample gave rise to the 11 T cell receptor beta chains below, sequenced in a study of blood T cell repertoires in COVID-19. Measured with immunoSEQ multiplex PCR; TCRdb has only the in-frame clones, and not every one. Of almost 95,000 clones detected, about two thirds appear once; the ten largest clones hold just under 25%. The source material was peripheral blood. All receptors derive from a woman aged 55-70 years in a cohort sampled during active or convalescent COVID-19.

The rearrangement uses TRBV6-5 and TRBJ1-1; TRBD1 matches 7 bases. Per the germline V gene, CDR1 is MNHEY and CDR2 is SVGAGI. J gave up 3 bases and V 8 bases, and 3 bases lay outside the gene matches. There are 12 residues in the CDR3. CDR3 sequence: CASARGDTEAFF. The CDR3 DNA reads TGTGCCAGCGCCAGGGGGGACACTGAAGCTTTCTTT.

With regard to this clone: The same CDR3 arises from other DNA sequences in this sample as well. The V and J genes are TRBV11-3 and TRBJ1-6, with D possibly TRBD1 on 6 matching bases. The V end was cut by 11 bases, the J end by 5 bases, with 19 bases between. CDR1 SGHNT and CDR2 YENEEA come from the germline V gene. This CDR3 region has 15 residues. CDR3 sequence reads: CAAGGGQLNNSPLHF. The DNA of the CDR3 is TGTGCCGCCGGTGGAGGACAGTTGAATAATTCACCCCTCCACTTT.

The chain couples TRBV7-2 to TRBJ2-5; D not resolved. The CDR3 is made up of 15 amino acids. V lost 1 base to trimming and J lost 1 base, with 10 bases between them. Germline CDR1 and CDR2: SGHTA and FQGNSA. CDR3 sequence (DNA): TGTGCCAGCAGCTTAGGTGGAGCGATCCAAGAGACCCAGTACTTC. This translates into CASSLGGAIQETQYF.

The chain joins TRBV7-2 to TRBJ2-3; D not certain. The CDR3 is 16 residues long. Germline CDR1 is SGHTA and CDR2 is FQGNSA. Trimming took 5 bases from V and 0 from J, leaving 15 bases between them. CDR3 loop: CASSPAPGYSTDTQYF. For the CDR3, the DNA is TGTGCCAGCAGCCCAGCCCCAGGTTACAGCACAGATACGCAGTATTTT.

The chain is built from TRBV18 and TRBJ1-1, with TRBD1 identical over 9 bases. Trimming cost V 4 bases and J 1 base; bases outside gene matches: 7. The germline V gene encodes CDR1 KGHSH and CDR2 LQKENI. The CDR3 totals 16 residues. CDR3 sequence reads: CASSLGQGTTNTEAFF. In DNA form, the CDR3 reads TGTGCCAGCTCACTCGGACAGGGGACTACGAACACTGAAGCTTTCTTT.

The V call is TRBV25-1, the J call TRBJ1-2, with TRBD1 matching over 7 bases. The CDR3 covers 13 residues. J gave up 6 bases and V 3 bases, and 4 bases lay outside the gene matches. Germline loops: CDR1 MGHDK, CDR2 SYGVNS. CDR3 amino acids: CASSETGRNGYTF. The DNA for the CDR3 is TGTGCCAGCAGTGAGACAGGGCGGAATGGCTACACCTTC.

The chain uses TRBV15 and TRBJ2-6; no firm D call. Germline CDR1 reads LNHNV; CDR2 reads YYDKDF (reference sequence). The V and J ends lost 5 bases and 4 bases respectively, with 12 bases between them. CDR3 size: 15 residues. The CDR3 protein is CATSRVAFGANVLTF. CDR3 nucleotide sequence: TGTGCCACCAGCCGGGTCGCCTTCGGGGCCAACGTCCTGACTTTC.

This chain uses TRBV5-4 with TRBJ1-1; D ambiguous. Trimming took off 0 bases at V and 2 bases at J, with 5 bases between the two ends. The CDR3 sequence is 13 residues long. Germline assignment: CDR1 SGHNT and CDR2 YYREEE (reference sequence). The DNA for the CDR3 is TGTGCCAGCAGCTTGGTACACAACACTGAAGCTTTCTTT. It translates to CASSLVHNTEAFF. The full variable domain, with the rest looked up from reference TRBV5-4 and TRBJ1-1, is ETGVTQSPTHLIKTRGQQVTLRCSSQSGHNTVSWYQQALGQGPQFIFQYYREEENGRGNFPPRFSGLQFPNYSSELNVNALELDDSALYLCASSLVHNTEAFFGQGTRLTVV.

The chain joins TRBV4-1 to TRBJ2-1, with TRBD2 matching over 8 bases. V lost 4 bases, J lost 9 bases, and 8 bases stayed unmatched. Germline CDR1 MGHRA, CDR2 YSYEKL. The CDR3 has 14 residues. The CDR3 DNA reads TGCGCCAGCAGCCCCGCCGGGGGGGCCGTTGAGCAGTTCTTC. It encodes CASSPAGGAVEQFF.

To note about this clone: Other DNA sequences in this specimen translate into the identical CDR3. The chain is built from TRBV7-2 and TRBJ2-7; 12 bases align to TRBD2. Unmatched junction bases numbered 5, after V lost 4 bases and J lost 4 bases. The CDR3 contains 15 residues. The V gene's germline CDR1 is SGHTA and CDR2 FQGNSA. CDR3 sequence: CASSSLAGGQYEQYF. CDR3 bases: TGTGCCAGCAGCTCCCTAGCGGGGGGGCAGTACGAGCAGTACTTC.

This clone was observed a few times. CDR3 protein: CASSLGLAKNIQYF. The CDR3 nucleotides are TGTGCCAGCAGCCTCGGACTAGCCAAAAACATTCAGTACTTC. This chain links TRBV5-5 with TRBJ2-4; tentatively, D is TRBD2 (5 bases). Germline V gene lookup returns CDR1 SGHKS and CDR2 YYEKEE (reference sequence). The V end lost 4 bases, the J end lost 0 bases, and 8 bases lay between the germline ends. The CDR3 consists of 14 residues. The full variable domain, in which reference TRBV5-5 and TRBJ2-4 provide the parts outside the CDR3, is DAGVTQSPTHLIKTRGQQVTLRCSPISGHKSVSWYQQVLGQGPQFIFQYYEKEERGRGNFPDRFSARQFPNYSSELNVNALLLGDSALYLCASSLGLAKNIQYFGAGTRLSVL.